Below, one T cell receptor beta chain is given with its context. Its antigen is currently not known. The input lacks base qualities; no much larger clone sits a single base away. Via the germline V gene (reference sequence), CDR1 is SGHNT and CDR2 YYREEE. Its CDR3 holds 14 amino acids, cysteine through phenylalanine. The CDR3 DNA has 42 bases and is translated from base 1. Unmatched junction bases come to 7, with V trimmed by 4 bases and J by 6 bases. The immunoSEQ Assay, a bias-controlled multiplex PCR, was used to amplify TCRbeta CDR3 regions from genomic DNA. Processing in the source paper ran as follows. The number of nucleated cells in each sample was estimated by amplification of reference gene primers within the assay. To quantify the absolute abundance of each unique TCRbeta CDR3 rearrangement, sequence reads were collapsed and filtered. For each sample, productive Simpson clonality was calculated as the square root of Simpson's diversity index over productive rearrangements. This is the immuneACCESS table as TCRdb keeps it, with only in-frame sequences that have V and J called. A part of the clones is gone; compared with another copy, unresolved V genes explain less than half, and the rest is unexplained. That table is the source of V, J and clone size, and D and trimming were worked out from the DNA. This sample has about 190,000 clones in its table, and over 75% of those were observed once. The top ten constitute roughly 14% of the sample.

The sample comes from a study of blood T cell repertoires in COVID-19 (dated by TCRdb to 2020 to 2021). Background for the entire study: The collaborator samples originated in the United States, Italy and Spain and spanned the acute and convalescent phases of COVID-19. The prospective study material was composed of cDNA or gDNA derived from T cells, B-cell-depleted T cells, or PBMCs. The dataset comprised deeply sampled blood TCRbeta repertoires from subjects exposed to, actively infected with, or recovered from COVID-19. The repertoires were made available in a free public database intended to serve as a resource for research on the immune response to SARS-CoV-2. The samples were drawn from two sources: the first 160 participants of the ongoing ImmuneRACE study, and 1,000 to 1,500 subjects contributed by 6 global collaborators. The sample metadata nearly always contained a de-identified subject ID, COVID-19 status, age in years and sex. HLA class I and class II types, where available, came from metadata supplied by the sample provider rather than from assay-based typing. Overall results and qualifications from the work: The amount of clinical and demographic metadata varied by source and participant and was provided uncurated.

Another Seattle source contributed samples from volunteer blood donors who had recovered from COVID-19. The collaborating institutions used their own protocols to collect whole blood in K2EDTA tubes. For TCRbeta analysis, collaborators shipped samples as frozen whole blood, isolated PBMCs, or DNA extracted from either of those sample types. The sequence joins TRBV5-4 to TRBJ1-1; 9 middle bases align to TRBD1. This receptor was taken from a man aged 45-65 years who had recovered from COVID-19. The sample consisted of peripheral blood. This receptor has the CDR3 CASSLGQGLAEAFF. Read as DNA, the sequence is TGTGCCAGCAGCCTGGGACAGGGTTTGGCTGAAGCTTTCTTT.